This paragraph covers one TCR beta chain sequence. With 60 Vbeta and 13 Jbeta primers, the PCR was carried out. Here immunoSEQ multiplex PCR was the method, and the copy in TCRdb shows in-frame clones only, minus some. This table holds about 120,000 clones, about 80% found once. Trimming left V 0 bases short and J 2 bases short, with 8 bases between. Per germline, CDR1 SGHTS and CDR2 YDEGEE. The CDR3 contains 14 residues. This sample was taken from a study of cytomegalovirus exposure and HLA in healthy donors. The rearrangement joins TRBV5-8 to TRBJ2-5, with no clear D. The material sequenced was PBMCs. The source of this sequence is a female donor in good health and CMV-seropositive. The DNA for the CDR3 is TGTGCCAGCAGCTTGGGAAACAGACAAGAGACCCAGTACTTC. The encoded protein is CASSLGNRQETQYF.